This TCR beta chain is from a study of CD8+ T cells in alopecia areata (dated 2018 in TCRdb). About the investigation overall: Treated patients were enrolled in an open-label pilot trial of oral tofacitinib, 5 to 10 mg twice daily, for moderate-to-severe alopecia areata. Patients received tofacitinib for 6 to 18 months and were then followed off drug for 6 months to check for delayed response and recurrence. In treated patients, disease severity was measured using the SALT score, which gives the percentage of scalp surface area affected. In both human patients and the C3H/HeJ mouse model, the study applied high-throughput TCRbeta sequencing to look at T cell clonal expansion in alopecia areata. On the human side, TCRbeta sequencing was run on scalp tissue and on sorted CD4+ and CD8+ peripheral blood T cells from healthy controls and from alopecia areata patients with either patchy or totalis/universalis disease. Tofacitinib-treated patients had biopsies at baseline and at 4 and 24 weeks of treatment, with a later scalp biopsy in several patients. Scalp clonality was compared across normal scalp (n=4), patchy alopecia areata scalp (n=8), and alopecia totalis/universalis scalp (n=8). RNA was obtained with the PAXgene miRNA kit for fixed scalp, the miRNeasy kit for PBMCs, and the RNeasy kit for mouse skin. Amplification of TCRbeta CDR3 regions was done by immunoSEQ multiplex PCR using 35 Vbeta forward primers and 13 Jbeta reverse primers. Results the study describes overall, beyond this receptor: Unlike mouse skin, where gammadelta T cells dominate, normal human skin contains resident alphabeta T cells that get sequenced too, which complicates analysis of the scalp TCR repertoire. Compared with normal scalp, lesional scalp had higher clonality and more expanded CD8+ clones, particularly in alopecia totalis/universalis, a pattern that suggests antigenic drive. Tofacitinib significantly lowered scalp clonality and the number of expanded CD8+ clones among the top 100 scalp clones. Because the treated cohort was small and included a single nonresponder, larger studies are needed to assess links between baseline CD8+ expansion and response. During tofacitinib treatment, many expanded lesional clones stuck around in both scalp and blood, and this persistence may partly explain why relapse happens after treatment is stopped. TCR sequences shared between patients were less clear than in mice, possibly partly because of HLA diversity in the patient population.

As to this clone: What antigen it recognizes has not been identified. Base qualities are missing; no much larger clone stands one base away.

The CDR3 spans 13 residues, from the cysteine through the phenylalanine. Only the CDR3 region is kept as DNA, spanning 39 bases read in frame from base 1. CDR1 and CDR2 were assigned from the germline V gene as SGDLS and YYNGEE. Cut back by 0 bases and 7 bases, the V and J ends lie 7 bases apart. The receptor library was made with the immunoSEQ multiplex PCR assay. RNA was extracted from all samples and reverse transcribed into cDNA, which served as template for TCR sequencing. SuperScript III was used to make first-strand cDNA, primed with a 2:1 mix of oligo-dT and random hexamers. A synthetic immune receptor repertoire was used to measure amplification bias, and any remaining bias was corrected computationally. Per the original workflow: Raw reads were preprocessed to remove errors, and CDR3 was defined by IMGT conventions from the conserved cysteine to phenylalanine. Clonality was computed as 1 minus the Shannon entropy, with the entropy normalized by log2 of the number of productive unique TCRs. Scalp TCRbeta sequences were cross-referenced with sorted blood CD4 and CD8 repertoires so that the CD4 or CD8 identity of scalp clones could be inferred. TCRdb's version of the immuneACCESS table is confined to in-frame rearrangements and falls short of the full clone set. An unresolved V gene accounts for under half of the shortfall where checked; the remainder is of unknown origin. Clone size and V and J calls were adopted from that table, with D and trimming inferred from the DNA. Counted in this sample were 190,000 or so clones; roughly 64% of them appeared once. Under 7% of the sample comes from the top ten.

The time point tag for this specimen amounts to: 20 to 30 weeks on oral tofacitinib. According to the study, the label for this sample's treatment or condition signals: oral pan-JAK inhibitor, 5-10 mg twice daily. Lesional scalp punch biopsies and peripheral blood were obtained from alopecia areata patients. After PBMCs were isolated by density centrifugation and stained for CD3, CD4 and CD8, a FACSAria was used to sort CD4+ and CD8+ T cells. The sequence is built from TRBV9 and TRBJ2-2, with the D gene not confidently named. The TCR was taken from a human donor with alopecia areata. The sample was CD4+ T cells sorted from blood, taken at week 24, from a patient treated with tofacitinib. The encoded CDR3 is CASSVGLFGELFF. The bases are TGTGCCAGCAGCGTAGGTCTGTTCGGGGAGCTGTTTTTT. The full variable domain, with segments outside the CDR3 supplied by the reference TRBV9 and TRBJ2-2 proteins, appears as DSGVTQTPKHLITATGQRVTLRCSPRSGDLSVYWYQQSLDQGLQFLIQYYNGEERAKGNILERFSAQQFPDLHSELNLSSLELGDSALYFCASSVGLFGELFFGEGSRLTVL.